These 27 T cell receptor beta chains came from one sample sequenced in a study of blood T cell repertoires in COVID-19. The protocol was immunoSEQ multiplex PCR, while the TCRdb copy is restricted to in-frame clones and leaves out a portion. The data contain about 410,000 clones, over 75% of them singletons. Sequencing was done on a sample of peripheral blood. All receptors derive from a woman in her thirties or forties with COVID-19, enrolled during active disease.

This chain links TRBV7-9 with TRBJ1-2; D gene unclear. V lost 4 bases and J 4 bases, leaving 10 bases between the germline ends. This CDR3 contains 13 residues. Germline CDR1 reads SEHNR; CDR2 reads FQNEAQ (reference sequence). CDR3 coding DNA: TGTGCCAGCAGCTCCCCAGGAACCTATGGCTACACCTTC. Its protein is CASSSPGTYGYTF. The variable domain in full, completed from reference TRBV7-9 and TRBJ1-2, reads DTGVSQNPRHKITKRGQNVTFRCDPISEHNRLYWYRQTLGQGPEFLTYFQNEAQLEKSRLLSDRFSAERPKGSFSTLEIQRTEQGDSAMYLCASSSPGTYGYTFGSGTRLTVV.

In its sample, this clone was seen many times. This chain joins TRBV15 and TRBJ1-1; possible D gene TRBD1, 5 bases. The germline V gene encodes CDR1 LNHNV and CDR2 YYDKDF (reference sequence). The CDR3 is made up of 18 amino acids. Trimming left V 4 bases short and J 1 base short, with 22 bases between. CDR3 nucleotides: TGTGCCACCAGCACCCGGAACCGGAGGGAGGGGTGGAACACTGAAGCTTTCTTT. It specifies CATSTRNRREGWNTEAFF.

The chain links TRBV11-3 to TRBJ2-1, with 12 bases identical to TRBD2. V lost 5 bases and J lost 9; bases outside the gene matches: 11. Germline V gene sequence: CDR1 SGHNT, CDR2 YENEEA. This CDR3 has 16 amino acids. The CDR3 loop reads CASSPNLAGGRSEQFF. The CDR3 coding sequence is TGTGCCAGCAGCCCCAATCTAGCGGGAGGGCGCAGTGAGCAGTTCTTC.

For this clone: A read error is possible here, since a much larger clone lies one base away. The V and J genes are TRBV7-9 and TRBJ2-1; TRBD1 matches at 8 bases. Trimming cost V 1 base and J 7 bases; bases outside gene matches: 3. Germline V gene lookup returns CDR1 SEHNR and CDR2 FQNEAQ (reference sequence). This CDR3 is 14 amino acids long. CDR3 sequence reads: CASSLGTGMNEQFF. The CDR3 region has the DNA TGTGCCAGCAGCTTAGGGACAGGGATGAATGAGCAGTTCTTC.

The rearrangement joins TRBV2 to TRBJ1-1; D gene uncertain. From germline, CDR1 is SNHLY and CDR2 FYNNEI. The length of the CDR3 is 12 residues. Trimming took 9 bases from V and 0 from J, leaving 8 bases between them. The CDR3 DNA reads as TGTGCCAGAAGAGGTTTGAACACTGAAGCTTTCTTT. Protein: CARRGLNTEAFF.

The CDR3 is CASSYGQGPSSGANVLTF. Here the CDR3 DNA reads TGTGCCAGCAGCTACGGACAGGGTCCATCCTCTGGGGCCAACGTCCTGACTTTC. The chain joins TRBV14 to TRBJ2-6; 8 bases line up with TRBD1. This CDR3 has 18 amino acids. V shed 5 bases, J shed 0 bases, and the junction held 9 bases outside the gene matches. Germline CDR1 is SGHDN and CDR2 is FVKESK. Complete variable domain (other parts from reference TRBV14 and TRBJ2-6): EAGVTQFPSHSVIEKGQTVTLRCDPISGHDNLYWYRRVMGKEIKFLLHFVKESKQDESGMPNNRFLAERTGGTYSTLKVQPAELEDSGVYFCASSYGQGPSSGANVLTFGAGSRLTVL.

This chain connects TRBV19 to TRBJ1-5, with TRBD1 identical over 10 bases. Germline V CDR1 and CDR2: LNHDA, SQIVND (reference sequence). V trimming: 7 bases; J trimming: 1 base; junction bases outside the gene matches: 10. The CDR3 has 17 residues. The CDR3 here is CASTAGTGVRSNQPQHF. The CDR3 coding sequence is TGTGCCAGTACTGCCGGGACAGGGGTAAGAAGCAATCAGCCCCAGCATTTT.

The J gene is TRBJ1-6, the V gene TRBV3-1 (or the pseudogene TRBV3-2); 8 nucleotides align to TRBD1. Germline values: CDR1 LGHDT, CDR2 YNNKEL (reference sequence). The CDR3 length is 15 residues. V shed 1 base and J 7 bases; nucleotides not matched to a gene: 3. The CDR3 DNA follows: TGTGCCAGCAGCCAAGGGACAGGGAGGAATTCACCCCTCCACTTT. It is translated as CASSQGTGRNSPLHF.

The chain recombines TRBV28 with TRBJ2-1, with 7 bases matching TRBD2. After removal of 3 bases from V and 14 bases from J, the junction contained 19 bases not matched to a gene. The CDR3 is 16 residues long. The germline V gene encodes CDR1 MDHEN and CDR2 SYDVKM. CDR3 in DNA: TGTGCCAGCAGTTTCGCTAGCGGTCCTACGCCCACTAGCGAGTTCTTC. Its translation is CASSFASGPTPTSEFF.

The gene calls are TRBV7-8 and TRBJ2-3; weak D call: TRBD2 (7 bases). Germline-derived CDR1 and CDR2 are SGHVS and FQNEAQ. The V gene lost 3 bases and the J gene lost 4 bases, with 11 bases spanning the gap. The CDR3 runs 14 residues. The CDR3 is CASSFGGGADTQYF. In DNA form, the CDR3 reads TGTGCCAGCAGCTTTGGAGGGGGGGCAGATACGCAGTATTTT.

The CDR3 DNA reads as TGTGCCAGCAGTTTAGACAGGGGTGGGCAGCCCCAGCATTTT. Its translation: CASSLDRGGQPQHF. V is TRBV27 and J is TRBJ1-5; 8 bases are a match to TRBD1. The CDR3 sequence is 14 residues long. CDR1 is MNHEY, CDR2 SMNVEV, per germline (reference sequence). The trim removed 2 bases at V and 7 bases at J, leaving 4 bases unmatched.

The V and J genes are TRBV29-1 and TRBJ2-7; maybe TRBD2 (6 bases). Germline assignment: CDR1 SQVTM and CDR2 ANQGSEA. The CDR3 is 14 amino acids. V was pared by 7 bases and J by 2 bases, with 18 bases between. Written as DNA, the CDR3 is TGCAGCGCCGCCCCATCCGGGGGACCCTACGAGCAGTACTTC. It specifies CSAAPSGGPYEQYF.

The chain joins TRBV30 to TRBJ1-1, with TRBD1 matching 7 bases. The V and J ends lost 0 bases and 8 bases, in that order; junction bases with no gene match: 9. The CDR3 runs 14 residues. The V gene's germline CDR1 is GTSNPN and CDR2 SVGIG (reference sequence). The CDR3 loop reads CAWSVTGPNSEAFF. In DNA, the CDR3 is TGTGCCTGGAGTGTGACAGGGCCGAACTCCGAAGCTTTCTTT. The full variable domain, completed using reference TRBV30 and TRBJ1-1, is SQTIHQWPATLVQPVGSPLSLECTVEGTSNPNLYWYRQAAGRGLQLLFYSVGIGQISSEVPQNLSASRPQDRQFILSSKKLLLSDSGFYLCAWSVTGPNSEAFFGQGTRLTVV.

The chain recombines TRBV2 with TRBJ1-5; D remains ambiguous. Germline V gene sequence: CDR1 SNHLY, CDR2 FYNNEI. Deletions cut 6 bases from V and 3 bases from J, with 9 bases between. The CDR3 contains 13 residues. The CDR3 region is CASRIQHNQPQHF. CDR3 bases: TGTGCCAGCAGGATACAGCACAATCAGCCCCAGCATTTT.

This chain links TRBV25-1 with TRBJ1-3; D possibly corresponds to TRBD1 (6 bases). CDR3 size: 16 residues. CDR1 is MGHDK and CDR2 is SYGVNS in the germline V gene. V lost 2 bases and J 0 bases, leaving 11 bases between the germline ends. The CDR3 loop reads CASSEPGQYSGNTIYF. The CDR3 DNA reads as TGTGCCAGCAGTGAACCCGGACAGTACTCTGGAAACACCATATATTTT. The complete variable domain, with remaining parts taken from reference TRBV25-1 and TRBJ1-3, reads EADIYQTPRYLVIGTGKKITLECSQTMGHDKMYWYQQDPGMELHLIHYSYGVNSTEKGDLSSESTVSRIRTEHFPLTLESARPSHTSQYLCASSEPGQYSGNTIYFGEGSWLTVV.

The chain couples TRBV27 to TRBJ2-7; 8 nucleotides match TRBD2. From germline, CDR1 is MNHEY and CDR2 SMNVEV (reference sequence). With 4 bases clipped from V and 1 base from J, the junction kept 6 bases outside the gene matches. The CDR3 has 15 residues. Written as DNA, the CDR3 is TGTGCCAGCAGTTCGTTCGGGGGGGAGTCCTACGAGCAGTACTTC. Protein product: CASSSFGGESYEQYF.

This chain uses TRBV28 with TRBJ1-6, with no clear D. The CDR3 extends over 12 amino acids. V lost 6 bases to trimming and J lost 8 bases, with 8 bases between them. Per germline, CDR1 MDHEN and CDR2 SYDVKM. CDR3: CASSLTHSPLHF. As DNA, the CDR3 is TGTGCCAGCAGCTTGACACATTCACCCCTCCACTTT.

This chain joins TRBV4-3 and TRBJ2-3; no definite D call. The length of the CDR3 is 14 residues. Trimming left V 0 bases short and J 4 bases short, with 8 bases between. The germline CDR1 and CDR2 sequences are LGHNA and YSLEER. CDR3 protein: CASSQDGTADTQYF. In DNA form, the CDR3 reads TGCGCCAGCAGCCAAGATGGCACAGCAGATACGCAGTATTTT.

This chain connects TRBV11-2 to TRBJ2-1; TRBD2 agrees at 7 bases. V dropped 5 bases and J dropped 5; count of bases not matched to a gene: 18. There are 18 residues in the CDR3. The germline V gene has CDR1 SGHAT and CDR2 FQNNGV. The CDR3 DNA reads TGTGCCAGCAGCCCCGTAGTTCTAGCGGTCGGACGCAACAATGAGCAGTTCTTC. Amino acid sequence: CASSPVVLAVGRNNEQFF. The variable domain in full, completed from reference TRBV11-2 and TRBJ2-1, reads EAGVAQSPRYKIIEKRQSVAFWCNPISGHATLYWYQQILGQGPKLLIQFQNNGVVDDSQLPKDRFSAERLKGVDSTLKIQPAKLEDSAVYLCASSPVVLAVGRNNEQFFGPGTRLTVL.

This clone was found a few times. This chain links TRBV5-5 with TRBJ2-6; D is ambiguous. The CDR3 runs 20 residues. Trimming removed 0 bases from V and 0 bases from J, with 19 bases in between. Per germline, CDR1 SGHKS and CDR2 YYEKEE (reference sequence). The CDR3 sequence: CASSLELRALALSGANVLTF. CDR3 DNA sequence: TGTGCCAGCAGCTTGGAATTGCGAGCCTTAGCCCTCTCTGGGGCCAACGTCCTGACTTTC.

This clone was observed once. The chain has TRBV5-6 and TRBJ2-5; the match to TRBD2 covers 12 bases. With V trimmed by 3 bases and J by 4 bases, 10 bases remained unmatched. In germline, CDR1 is SGHDT, CDR2 YYEEEE. CDR3 length: 17 residues. For the CDR3, the DNA is TGTGCCAGCAGCTCGTTCCTAGCGGGAGGGCCGGGAGAGACCCAGTACTTC. The encoded protein is CASSSFLAGGPGETQYF. Full variable domain (outside the CDR3, taken from reference TRBV5-6 and TRBJ2-5): DAGVTQSPTHLIKTRGQQVTLRCSPKSGHDTVSWYQQALGQGPQFIFQYYEEEERQRGNFPDRFSGHQFPNYSSELNVNALLLGDSALYLCASSSFLAGGPGETQYFGPGTRLLVL.

This sequence joins TRBV23-1 and TRBJ2-3; D gene ambiguous. TRBV23-1 is classed as an ORF, of uncertain function. V was shortened by 0 bases and J by 3 bases, with 10 bases between the two germline ends. This CDR3 is 15 amino acids long. CDR3 sequence reads: CASSQSPDKTDTQYF. The CDR3 DNA reads TGCGCCAGCAGTCAATCCCCCGACAAGACAGATACGCAGTATTTT.

V and J are TRBV7-2 and TRBJ2-1; 9 bases map to TRBD2. The CDR3 spans 18 residues. V shed 5 bases and J 2 bases; nucleotides not matched to a gene: 13. CDR1 SGHTA and CDR2 FQGNSA come from the germline V gene. The chain's CDR3 is CASSRAGGSGTTYNEQFF. The DNA of the CDR3 is TGTGCCAGCAGCCGGGCGGGGGGGTCCGGGACAACCTACAATGAGCAGTTCTTC.

This clone has only a few counts. One end of the junction varies from germline; a read error may be responsible. This chain links TRBV6-4 with TRBJ1-1, with 8 bases lining up with TRBD1. This CDR3 has 14 amino acids. Germline CDR1 is MRHNA and CDR2 is SNTAGT. The CDR3 region has the DNA TGTGCCAGCCGTGATACGGACAGGGCGAGTGAAGCTTTCTTT. Amino acid sequence: CASRDTDRASEAFF.

The chain links TRBV28 to TRBJ1-1; 9 bases are shared with TRBD1. V was pared by 6 bases and J by 1 base, with 6 bases of the junction left unmatched. The CDR3 runs 15 residues. In germline, CDR1 is MDHEN, CDR2 SYDVKM. CDR3 in amino acids: CASSRGQGWNTEAFF. The CDR3 DNA sequence: TGTGCCAGCAGCCGGGGACAGGGTTGGAACACTGAAGCTTTCTTT.

The V gene is TRBV5-4, the J gene TRBJ1-6; TRBD1 is a possible D gene (5 bases). In germline, CDR1 is SGHNT, CDR2 YYREEE (reference sequence). V lost 3 bases to trimming and J lost 6 bases, with 10 bases between them. The CDR3 is 14 amino acids. CDR3 amino acids: CASSWRGPNSPLHF. In DNA form, the CDR3 reads TGTGCCAGCAGCTGGAGGGGCCCTAATTCACCCCTCCACTTT.

The rearrangement uses TRBV15 and TRBJ1-2, with 8 bases fitting TRBD1. CDR3 size: 13 residues. V was pared by 9 bases and J by 6 bases, with 9 bases of the junction left unmatched. Germline-derived CDR1 and CDR2 are LNHNV and YYDKDF (reference sequence). In DNA form, the CDR3 reads TGTGCCACTCAGGGCAGGGGGCGAAATGGCTACACCTTC. Translating gives CATQGRGRNGYTF.